This T cell receptor (beta chain) was identified during a study of beta chain features in type 1 diabetes. Study findings and constraints: Within the patient group, naive, central memory and Treg TCRB repertoires appeared more similar to each other than within healthy donors. All four CD4+ subsets of Type 1 diabetes patients contained TCRB CDR3s that were moderately but significantly shorter.

The study reverse transcribed the entire isolated RNA, so it sequenced expressed TCRB transcripts. Profiling relied on immunoSEQ multiplex PCR, and the TCRdb table lists in-frame clones only, not all of them. Among more than 250,000 clones listed, roughly 21% were seen once. CDR3 size: 15 residues. From germline, CDR1 is MGHDK and CDR2 SYGVNS. Via the markers CD45RO/CCR7/CD25/CD127/CD95/CD27, stem cell-like memory, regulatory, central memory and naive CD4+ cells were sorted. Once sorted, every population was more than 95% pure. Concerning this clone: Its antigen is still unknown. Sequence at one end of the junction differs from germline and may be a read error.

Sequenced input: naive CD4+ T cells from blood. The receptor was isolated from a woman aged 40 to 49 with type 1 diabetes. V and J are TRBV25-1 and TRBJ2-5, with 12 nucleotides matching TRBD2. CDR3 loop: CASSLAGGGQATQYF. CDR3 sequence (DNA): TGTGCCAGCAGTCTAGCGGGAGGGGGGCAAGCGACCCAGTACTTC.